Below, one T cell receptor beta chain is given with its context. The antigen is not known. The authors split each subset's genomic DNA evenly across several immunoSEQ plates. Sorted-subset replicate PCR reactions were performed with about 210 ng DNA, corresponding to 30,000 or so T cell genomes. Produced via immunoSEQ multiplex PCR; TCRdb's table is partial and in-frame only. The data contain roughly 600,000 clones, more than 95% of them singletons. The data were taken from a study of shared clonotypes between healthy human individuals. Findings and caveats of the study: The sharing of 5% to 6.5% of naive CD4 clonotypes was seen across several donors.

In the naive CD8 group, cells lacked CD45RO and were positively selected for CCR7, so terminally differentiated effector memory CD45RA+ cells were left out. V was clipped by 6 bases and J by 0 bases; unmatched bases: 11. Germline assignment: CDR1 ENHRY and CDR2 SYGVKD. There are 16 residues in the CDR3. Material for sequencing was naive CD8+ T cells sorted from blood. This TCR came from a man aged 25 to 40 in good health. The chain is built from TRBV10-3 and TRBJ2-7, with TRBD1 matching over 7 bases. CDR3 region: CAIRAWTGELSYEQYF. The CDR3 DNA reads as TGTGCCATCAGGGCATGGACAGGAGAGCTCTCCTACGAGCAGTACTTC.